Listed below are T cell receptor beta chains from one sample, sequenced in a study of blood T cells in healthy people across ages. One entry per CDR3 protein results from TCRdb running MiXCR on the 5' RACE reads. Altogether approximately 780,000 distinct CDR3 sequences are present, about a quarter being singletons, with the ten largest covering 3%. These sequences were also reported in another study, on T cells of mothers and their children.

Sequenced input: blood. The origin of the receptors is a boy aged 5-17 years in good health. Both conserved end residues are part of each CDR3. A D gene is named only where the DNA matches it firmly. Where a row states a size, it is once, few, many or the class of an expanded clone; other rows omit it.

J: TRBJ2-1
length: 20
D: TRBD2
size: .
V: TRBV3-1
DNA: TGTGCCAGCAGCCTAACAACTCCCTTGACTAGCGGGGATCTACTGGGTGAGCAGTTCTTC
CDR3: CASSLTTPLTSGDLLGEQFF

J: TRBJ1-4
length: 14
D: .
size: few
V: TRBV20-1
DNA: TGCAGTGCTAGAGGGGGGGGGTCTAATGAAAAACTGTTTTTT
CDR3: CSARGGGSNEKLFF

J: TRBJ2-5
length: 16
D: TRBD2
size: .
V: TRBV28
DNA: TGTGCCAGCAGTCGGCTAGCGGGGGGGTACCAAGAGACCCAGTACTTC
CDR3: CASSRLAGGYQETQYF

J: TRBJ1-2
length: 14
D: .
size: .
V: TRBV7-9
DNA: TGTGCCAGCAGCCCCCAAGGAGGGCGCTATGGCTACACCTTC
CDR3: CASSPQGGRYGYTF

J: TRBJ2-7
length: 14
D: TRBD2
size: .
V: TRBV12-3/TRBV12-4
DNA: TGTGCCAGCAATCCAGTAGCGGGGGACTACGAGCAGTACTTC
CDR3: CASNPVAGDYEQYF

J: TRBJ2-7
length: 13
D: .
size: few
V: TRBV7-3
DNA: TGTGCCAGCAGCCCCAGGGAGTTCTCCGAGCAGTACTTC
CDR3: CASSPREFSEQYF

J: TRBJ2-7
length: 12
D: .
size: .
V: TRBV12-3/TRBV12-4
DNA: TGTGCCAGCAGCCTCAGGGAGTACGAGCAGTACTTC
CDR3: CASSLREYEQYF

J: TRBJ2-5
length: 15
D: .
size: .
V: TRBV5-1
DNA: TGCGCCAGCAGCTTCCCTCCGGAGGGGCAAGAGACCCAGTACTTC
CDR3: CASSFPPEGQETQYF

J: TRBJ1-2
length: 15
D: .
size: .
V: TRBV6-1
DNA: TGTGCCAGCAGGGAAGTCCTCCTGTCAAACTATGGCTACACCTTC
CDR3: CASREVLLSNYGYTF

J: TRBJ2-5
length: 14
D: TRBD2
size: .
V: TRBV29-1
DNA: TGCAGCGTTGGGGTTAGCGGGGGCCAAGAGACCCAGTACTTC
CDR3: CSVGVSGGQETQYF

J: TRBJ2-1
length: 11
D: .
size: .
V: TRBV20-1
DNA: TGCAGTGCTAGGGAGCACAATGAGCAGTTCTTC
CDR3: CSAREHNEQFF

J: TRBJ2-1
length: 17
D: TRBD2
size: .
V: TRBV27
DNA: TGTGCCAGCAGTCGGATAGCGGGGGGGCCAGGGTACAATGAGCAGTTCTTC
CDR3: CASSRIAGGPGYNEQFF

J: TRBJ1-5
length: 13
D: TRBD1
size: .
V: TRBV2
DNA: TGTGCCAGCGGGGGGACAGGGGACCAGCCCCAGCATTTT
CDR3: CASGGTGDQPQHF

J: TRBJ2-5
length: 13
D: .
size: .
V: TRBV11-1
DNA: TGTGCCAGCAACACCGGGTGGAAACGGACCCAGTACTTC
CDR3: CASNTGWKRTQYF

J: TRBJ2-2
length: 14
D: .
size: .
V: TRBV2
DNA: TGTGCCAGCAGTGACTCCGGCCCCCTGGGGGAGCTGTTTTTT
CDR3: CASSDSGPLGELFF

J: TRBJ2-1
length: 16
D: .
size: .
V: TRBV7-3
DNA: TGTGCCAGCAGCTTAACGGACTCCTCAGGGGTGCATGAGCAGTTCTTC
CDR3: CASSLTDSSGVHEQFF

J: TRBJ2-3
length: 16
D: TRBD1
size: few
V: TRBV28
DNA: TGTGCCAGCAGACCCCTCGTGGGACAGGGGGCTGATACGCAGTATTTT
CDR3: CASRPLVGQGADTQYF